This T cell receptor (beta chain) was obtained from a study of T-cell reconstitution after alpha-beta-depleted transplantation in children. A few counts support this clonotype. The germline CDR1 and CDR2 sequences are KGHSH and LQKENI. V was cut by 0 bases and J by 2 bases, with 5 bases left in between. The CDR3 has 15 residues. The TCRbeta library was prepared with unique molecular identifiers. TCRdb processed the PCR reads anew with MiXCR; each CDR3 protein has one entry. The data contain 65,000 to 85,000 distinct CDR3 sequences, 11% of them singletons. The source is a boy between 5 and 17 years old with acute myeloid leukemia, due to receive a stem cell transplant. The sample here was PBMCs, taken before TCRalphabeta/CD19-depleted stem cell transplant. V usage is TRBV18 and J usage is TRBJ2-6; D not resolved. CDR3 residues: CASSPPGTGANVLTF. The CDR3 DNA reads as TGTGCCAGCTCACCACCAGGGACTGGGGCCAACGTCCTGACTTTC.